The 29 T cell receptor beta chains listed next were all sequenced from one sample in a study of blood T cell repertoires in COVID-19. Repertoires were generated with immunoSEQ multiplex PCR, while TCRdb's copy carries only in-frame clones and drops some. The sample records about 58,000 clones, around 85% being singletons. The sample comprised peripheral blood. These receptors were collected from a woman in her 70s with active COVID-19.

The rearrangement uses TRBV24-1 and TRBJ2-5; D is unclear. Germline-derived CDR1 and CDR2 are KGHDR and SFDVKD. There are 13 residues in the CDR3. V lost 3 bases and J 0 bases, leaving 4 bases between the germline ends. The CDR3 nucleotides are TGTGCCACCAGTGATAGCTACCAAGAGACCCAGTACTTC. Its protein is CATSDSYQETQYF.

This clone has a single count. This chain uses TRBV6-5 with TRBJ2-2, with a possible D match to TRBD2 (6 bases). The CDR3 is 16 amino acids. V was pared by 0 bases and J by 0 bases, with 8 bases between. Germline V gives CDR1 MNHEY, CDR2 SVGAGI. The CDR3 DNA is TGTGCCAGCAGTTACTCGTGGACTACGAACACCGGGGAGCTGTTTTTT. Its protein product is CASSYSWTTNTGELFF.

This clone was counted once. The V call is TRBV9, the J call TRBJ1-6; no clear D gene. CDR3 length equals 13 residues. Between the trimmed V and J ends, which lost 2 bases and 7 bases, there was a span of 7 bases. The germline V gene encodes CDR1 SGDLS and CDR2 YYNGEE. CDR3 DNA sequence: TGTGCCAGCAGCGTCGGAGGAAATTCACCCCTCCACTTT. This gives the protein CASSVGGNSPLHF. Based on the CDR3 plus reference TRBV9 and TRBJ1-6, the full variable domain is DSGVTQTPKHLITATGQRVTLRCSPRSGDLSVYWYQQSLDQGLQFLIQYYNGEERAKGNILERFSAQQFPDLHSELNLSSLELGDSALYFCASSVGGNSPLHFGNGTRLTVT.

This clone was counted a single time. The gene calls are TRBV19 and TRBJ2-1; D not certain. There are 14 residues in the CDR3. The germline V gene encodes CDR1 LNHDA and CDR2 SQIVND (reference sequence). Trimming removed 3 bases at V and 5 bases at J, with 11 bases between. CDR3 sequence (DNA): TGTGCCAGTAGTATGTTACAGTTGAACAATGAGCAGTTCTTC. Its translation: CASSMLQLNNEQFF.

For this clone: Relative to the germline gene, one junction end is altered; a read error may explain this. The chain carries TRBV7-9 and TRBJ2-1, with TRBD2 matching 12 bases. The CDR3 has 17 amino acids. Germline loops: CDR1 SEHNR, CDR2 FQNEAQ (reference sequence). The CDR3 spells CASSLAALAGGDNEQFF. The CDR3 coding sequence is TGTGCCAGCAGCCTAGCCGCACTAGCGGGAGGTGACAATGAGCAGTTCTTC.

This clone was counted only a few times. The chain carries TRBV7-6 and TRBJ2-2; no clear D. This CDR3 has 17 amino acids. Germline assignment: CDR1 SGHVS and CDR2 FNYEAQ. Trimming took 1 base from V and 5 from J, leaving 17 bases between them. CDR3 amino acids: CASSLVLAGSATGELFF. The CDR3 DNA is TGTGCCAGCAGCTTAGTGCTTGCAGGTTCGGCGACCGGGGAGCTGTTTTTT.

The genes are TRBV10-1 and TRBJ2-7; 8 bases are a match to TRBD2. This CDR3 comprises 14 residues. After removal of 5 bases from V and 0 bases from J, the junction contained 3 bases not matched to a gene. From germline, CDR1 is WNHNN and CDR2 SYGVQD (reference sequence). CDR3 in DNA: TGCGCCAGCAGTAGCGGGAGTAGCTCCTACGAGCAGTACTTC. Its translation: CASSSGSSSYEQYF.

CDR3 sequence: CASMLGSSYEQYF. The CDR3 region has the DNA TGTGCCAGCATGCTCGGGTCCTCCTACGAGCAGTACTTC. This sequence joins TRBV12-3 or TRBV12-4 and TRBJ2-7; D gene ambiguous. The CDR3 has 13 amino acids. The ends were cut back, 7 bases at V and 0 bases at J, with 10 bases in the middle.

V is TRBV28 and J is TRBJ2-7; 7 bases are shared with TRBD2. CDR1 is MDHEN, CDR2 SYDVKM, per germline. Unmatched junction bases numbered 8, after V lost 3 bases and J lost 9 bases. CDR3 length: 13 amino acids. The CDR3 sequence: CASSLGGTPGQYF. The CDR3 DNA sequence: TGTGCCAGCAGTTTGGGGGGGACCCCCGGGCAGTACTTC.

The CDR3 loop reads CASSLTGSSNYGYTF. The CDR3 DNA is TGTGCCAGCAGCCTTACAGGCTCCTCTAACTATGGCTACACCTTC. The V gene is TRBV4-2, the J gene TRBJ1-2, with a weak D call TRBD1 (5 bases). Germline V gene data show CDR1 as LGHNA and CDR2 as YNFKEQ. The CDR3 has 15 residues. Trimming took 4 bases from V and 0 from J, leaving 12 bases between them.

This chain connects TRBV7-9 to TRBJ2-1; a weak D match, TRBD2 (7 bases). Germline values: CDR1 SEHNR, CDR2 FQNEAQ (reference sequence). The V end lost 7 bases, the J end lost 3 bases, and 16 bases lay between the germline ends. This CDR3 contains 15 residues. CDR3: CASTIGGGGYNEQFF. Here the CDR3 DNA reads TGTGCCAGCACCATAGGGGGAGGGGGCTACAATGAGCAGTTCTTC.

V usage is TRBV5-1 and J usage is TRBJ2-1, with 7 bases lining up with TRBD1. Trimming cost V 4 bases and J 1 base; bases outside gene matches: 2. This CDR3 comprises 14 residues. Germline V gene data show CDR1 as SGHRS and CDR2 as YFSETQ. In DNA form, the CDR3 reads TGCGCCAGCAGCCTGGGACAGTCCTACAATGAGCAGTTCTTC. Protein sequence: CASSLGQSYNEQFF.

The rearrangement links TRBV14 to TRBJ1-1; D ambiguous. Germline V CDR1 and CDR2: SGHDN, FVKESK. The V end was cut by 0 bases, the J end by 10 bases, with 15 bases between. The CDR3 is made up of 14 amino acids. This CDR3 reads CASSQDHGGNLAFF. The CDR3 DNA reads TGTGCCAGCAGCCAAGATCACGGAGGGAATTTAGCTTTCTTT.

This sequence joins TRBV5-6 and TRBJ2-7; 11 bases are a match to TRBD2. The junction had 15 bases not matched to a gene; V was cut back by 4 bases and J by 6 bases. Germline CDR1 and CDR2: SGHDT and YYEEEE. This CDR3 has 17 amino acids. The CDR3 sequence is CASSPNGLAGGFGEQYF. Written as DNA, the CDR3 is TGTGCCAGCAGCCCAAACGGGCTAGCGGGAGGATTTGGCGAGCAGTACTTC. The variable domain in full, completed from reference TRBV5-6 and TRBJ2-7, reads DAGVTQSPTHLIKTRGQQVTLRCSPKSGHDTVSWYQQALGQGPQFIFQYYEEEERQRGNFPDRFSGHQFPNYSSELNVNALLLGDSALYLCASSPNGLAGGFGEQYFGPGTRLTVT.

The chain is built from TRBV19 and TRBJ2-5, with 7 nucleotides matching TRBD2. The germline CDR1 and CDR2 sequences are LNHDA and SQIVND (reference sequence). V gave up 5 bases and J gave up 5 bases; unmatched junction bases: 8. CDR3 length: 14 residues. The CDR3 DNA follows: TGTGCCAGTAGTGCCGGCAGCGGGGTGGAGACCCAGTACTTC. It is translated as CASSAGSGVETQYF.

The CDR3 loop reads CAWRHSSEAFF. In DNA form, the CDR3 reads TGTGCCTGGAGACACAGCTCTGAAGCTTTCTTT. The chain joins TRBV30 to TRBJ1-1; D gene ambiguous. CDR1 and CDR2 from the germline V gene are GTSNPN and SVGIG (reference sequence). The CDR3 runs to 11 residues. Trimming removed 3 bases from V and 6 bases from J, with 8 bases in between.

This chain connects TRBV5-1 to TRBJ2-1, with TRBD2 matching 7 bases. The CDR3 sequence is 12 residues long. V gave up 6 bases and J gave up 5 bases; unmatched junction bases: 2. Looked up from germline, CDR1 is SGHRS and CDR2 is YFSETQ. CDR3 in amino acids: CASNLADNEQFF. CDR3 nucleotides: TGCGCCAGCAATCTAGCGGACAATGAGCAGTTCTTC.

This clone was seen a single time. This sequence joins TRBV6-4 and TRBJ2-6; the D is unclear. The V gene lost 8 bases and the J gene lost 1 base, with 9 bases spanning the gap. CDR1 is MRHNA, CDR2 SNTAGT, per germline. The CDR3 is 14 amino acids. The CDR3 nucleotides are TGTGCCAGCCCCCTCGGGTCTGGGGCCAACGTCCTGACTTTC. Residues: CASPLGSGANVLTF.

As DNA, the CDR3 is TGCAGCCCCCAGACAGGGGGAATTGGTACTGAAGCTTTCTTT. Amino acids: CSPQTGGIGTEAFF. The chain joins TRBV29-1 to TRBJ1-1; 9 bases are a match to TRBD1. CDR3 size: 14 residues. CDR1 and CDR2 from the germline V gene are SQVTM and ANQGSEA. Trimming cost V 8 bases and J 5 bases; bases outside gene matches: 12.

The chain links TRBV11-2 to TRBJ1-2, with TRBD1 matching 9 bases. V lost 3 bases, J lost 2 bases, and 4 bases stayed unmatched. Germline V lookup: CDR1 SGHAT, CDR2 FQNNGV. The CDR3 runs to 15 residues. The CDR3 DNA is TGTGCCAGCAGCTTGGCCGGGACAGGGAACTATGGCTACACCTTC. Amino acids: CASSLAGTGNYGYTF.

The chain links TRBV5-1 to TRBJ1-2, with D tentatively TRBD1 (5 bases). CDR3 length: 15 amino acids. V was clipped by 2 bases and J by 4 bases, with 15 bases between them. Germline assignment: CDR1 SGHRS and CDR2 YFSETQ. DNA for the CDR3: TGCGCCAGCAGCTTAAATGGGGGGGGAGCCTATGGCTACACCTTC. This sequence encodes CASSLNGGGAYGYTF.

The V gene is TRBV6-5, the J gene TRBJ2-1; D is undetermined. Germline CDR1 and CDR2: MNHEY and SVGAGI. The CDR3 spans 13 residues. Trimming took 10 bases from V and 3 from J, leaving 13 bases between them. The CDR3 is CATAKRFYNEQFF. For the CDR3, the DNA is TGTGCCACCGCGAAACGGTTCTACAATGAGCAGTTCTTC.

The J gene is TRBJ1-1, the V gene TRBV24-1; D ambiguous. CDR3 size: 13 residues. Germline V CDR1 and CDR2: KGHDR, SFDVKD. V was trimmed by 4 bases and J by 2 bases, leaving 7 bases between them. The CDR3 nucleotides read TGTGCCACCAGTGACCGGGTTAACACTGAAGCTTTCTTT. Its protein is CATSDRVNTEAFF.

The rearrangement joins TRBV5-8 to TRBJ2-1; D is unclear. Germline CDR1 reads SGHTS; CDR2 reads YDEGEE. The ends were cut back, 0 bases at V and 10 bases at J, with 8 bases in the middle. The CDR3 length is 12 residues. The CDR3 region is CASSLERGEQFF. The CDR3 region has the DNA TGTGCCAGCAGCTTGGAGCGAGGCGAGCAGTTCTTC.

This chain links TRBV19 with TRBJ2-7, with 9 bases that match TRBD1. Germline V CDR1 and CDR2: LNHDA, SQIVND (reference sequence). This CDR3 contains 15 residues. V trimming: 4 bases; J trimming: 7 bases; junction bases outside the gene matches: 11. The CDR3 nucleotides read TGTGCCAGTAGTACTCCGGGACAGGGAGTGGGGGAGCAGTACTTC. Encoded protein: CASSTPGQGVGEQYF.

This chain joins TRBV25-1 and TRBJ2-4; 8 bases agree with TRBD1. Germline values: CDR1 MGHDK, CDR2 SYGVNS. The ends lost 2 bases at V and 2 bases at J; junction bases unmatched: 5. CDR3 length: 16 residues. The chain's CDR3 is CASSEGRGLPKNIQYF. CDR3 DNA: TGTGCCAGCAGTGAAGGCAGGGGGCTACCCAAAAACATTCAGTACTTC.

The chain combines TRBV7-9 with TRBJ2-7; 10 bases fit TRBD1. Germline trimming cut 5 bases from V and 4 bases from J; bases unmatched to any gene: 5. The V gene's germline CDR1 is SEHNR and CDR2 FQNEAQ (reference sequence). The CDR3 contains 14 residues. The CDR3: CASSPGTGAYEQYF. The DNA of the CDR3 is TGTGCCAGCAGCCCGGGGACAGGGGCTTACGAGCAGTACTTC.

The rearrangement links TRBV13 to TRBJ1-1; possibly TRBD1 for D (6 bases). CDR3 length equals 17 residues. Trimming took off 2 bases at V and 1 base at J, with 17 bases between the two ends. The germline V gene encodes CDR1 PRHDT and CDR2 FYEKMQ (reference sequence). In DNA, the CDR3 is TGTGCCAGCAGCTTATCTGAGGGGGTGGCTTGGAACACTGAAGCTTTCTTT. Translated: CASSLSEGVAWNTEAFF.

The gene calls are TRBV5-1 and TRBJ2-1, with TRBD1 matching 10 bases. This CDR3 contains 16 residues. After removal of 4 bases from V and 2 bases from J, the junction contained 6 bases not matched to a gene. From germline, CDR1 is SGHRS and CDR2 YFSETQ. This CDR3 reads CASSLRQGAAYNEQFF. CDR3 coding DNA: TGCGCCAGCAGCCTCCGACAGGGGGCTGCCTACAATGAGCAGTTCTTC.